This record concerns one T cell receptor (beta chain) sequence. What it binds is not known. The CDR3 spans 13 residues. Trimming took off 2 bases at V and 5 bases at J, with 9 bases between the two ends. CDR1 is KGHSH, CDR2 LQKENI, per germline. This record comes from a study of graft-versus-host responses after intestinal transplantation. Here immunoSEQ multiplex PCR was the method, and the copy in TCRdb shows in-frame clones only, minus some. The table includes 100,000 or so clones, roughly 90% detected once. Study-wide findings and caveats: Early post-transplant falls in HvG clones accompanied the peak levels of circulating GvH clones.

This sequence was found in a human donor who received an intestinal transplant. This sequence joins TRBV18 and TRBJ2-5; D remains ambiguous. The source material was unstimulated CD4+ T cells sorted from spleen or lymph node cells, sampled before intestinal transplant. The CDR3 region has the DNA TGTGCCAGCTCACCAGGCCTGAGGGAGACCCAGTACTTC. Translating it yields CASSPGLRETQYF.